Presented here are 2 T cell receptor beta chains from one specimen sequenced in a study of neoadjuvant anti-PD-1 for oral cavity cancer. As to time point: after neoadjuvant nivolumab, at surgical resection. Measured with immunoSEQ multiplex PCR; TCRdb has only the in-frame clones, and not every one. In the table there are 72,000 or so clones, roughly nine tenths of which are singletons. This specimen consisted of PBMCs, obtained after nivolumab (anti-PD-1) treatment. These receptors were collected from a person between 40 and 85 years old with oral cavity squamous cell carcinoma.

The J gene is TRBJ2-7, the V gene TRBV6-5; 8 bases map to TRBD2. Trimming cost V 2 bases and J 6 bases; bases outside gene matches: 9. The CDR3 runs to 15 residues. Germline V gives CDR1 MNHEY, CDR2 SVGAGI. The CDR3 DNA sequence: TGTGCCAGCAGTTACGAGGCGGGAGGACGCCTCGAGCAGTACTTC. Translation: CASSYEAGGRLEQYF.

The rearrangement uses TRBV30 and TRBJ1-5; D is undetermined. The V end lost 0 bases, the J end lost 3 bases, and 12 bases lay between the germline ends. CDR1 GTSNPN and CDR2 SVGIG come from the germline V gene (reference sequence). This CDR3 comprises 15 residues. The CDR3 spells CAWSVGEIDNQPQHF. DNA of the CDR3: TGTGCCTGGAGTGTTGGGGAGATAGACAATCAGCCCCAGCATTTT.